Here is one T cell receptor (beta chain) with its context. Antigen specificity is unknown. This specimen includes other DNA sequences encoding the same CDR3. The sample's time point: week 5, during vaccination. The content of each vaccine dose was 300 ug of mutant IDH1 20-mer peptide, and topical imiquimod accompanied it. This specimen belongs to a study of a mutant IDH1 vaccine in newly diagnosed glioma. The overall study: The treated population exhibited a male proportion of about 60%, a female proportion of roughly 40%, and a mean age of approximately 41 years.

Overall study results and limits: Vaccine-induced immune responses occurred in roughly 94% of patients.

Clones were read by immunoSEQ multiplex PCR, and TCRdb kept only the in-frame ones, dropping some. This sample has roughly 50,000 clones; more than 70% occur once, and the top ten carry about 1.7%. Trimming stripped 0 bases from V and 3 bases from J, with 6 bases between. Germline CDR1 and CDR2: GTSNPN and SVGIG (reference sequence). The CDR3 extends over 12 amino acids. The receptor comes from a woman aged 40 to 50 with glioma. V and J are TRBV30 and TRBJ2-7; possible D gene TRBD2, 6 bases. The sample in question was PBMCs, obtained from a glioma patient whose treatment included an IDH1 peptide vaccine. CDR3 loop: CAWSVGGYEQYF. Written as DNA, the CDR3 is TGTGCCTGGAGTGTGGGGGGCTACGAGCAGTACTTC.